Listed below are T cell receptor beta chains from one sample, sequenced in a study of T cells after yellow fever vaccination. TCRdb passed the 5' RACE reads through MiXCR, listing each CDR3 protein once. The table has 310,000 or so distinct CDR3 sequences, roughly 3.5% seen once; the top ten hold about 25%. Sequencing used PBMCs, obtained on the day of the yellow fever booster vaccination. The receptors come from a man between 18 and 29 years old who received the YFV17D yellow fever vaccine. Both conserved end residues are part of each CDR3. D genes are given only for firm matches.

TRBV29-1 TRBD1 CSVGGATLGPDTQYF
TRBV27 TRBD1 CASKVGYTGQGVGEQFF
TRBV12-3/TRBV12-4 - CASSFRKGKSTGELFF
TRBV7-9 TRBD2 CASSPGGRYNEQFF
TRBV7-9 - CASSFLQGENTEAFF
TRBV7-2 - CASSYLQGGHAGGGYTF
TRBV5-4 TRBD1 CASSYPGQRGAEAFF
TRBV28 - CASSLRTGLGEGNTIYF
TRBV19 - CASSIELNTGELFF
TRBV7-9 - CASSPWGGGKDTQYF
TRBV6-2/TRBV6-3 TRBD1 CASSPDRGGTEAFF
TRBV7-3 - CASSLQESYEQYF
TRBV7-2 - CASSLVWFDNEQFF
TRBV20-1 - CSARVNTEAFF
TRBV7-3 TRBD1 CASSPRQGAGTGANVLTF
TRBV2 - CASRQTVDGELFF
TRBV2 - CASSEGLGIDEKLFF
TRBV6-2/TRBV6-3 TRBD2 CASSFGLARDTGELFF
TRBV11-2 TRBD1 CASRNPGQGANEQYF
TRBV12-5 - CASGLGTRNTGELFF
TRBV5-1 - CASRNLGGTEAFF
TRBV20-1 - CSAREPFTDTQYF
TRBV2 - CASTEEAGANIQYF
TRBV4-1 TRBD1 CASRQRTGGSNTEAFF
TRBV11-2 TRBD2 CASSPWRGADTDTQYF
TRBV7-9 - CASRAPRRGDTGELFF
TRBV12-3/TRBV12-4 - CASSRGLVNYGYTF
TRBV28 - CASRSGGPLPQHF
TRBV6-6 - CASSPPGGGSTDTQYF
TRBV6-2/TRBV6-3 - CASSYFEGRIHTEAFF
TRBV4-1 TRBD1 CASSHQSNRGPTEAFF
TRBV19 - CASSIRGINAEAFF
TRBV12-3/TRBV12-4 TRBD1 CASSLSWTGDGELFF
TRBV7-8 - CASSPGLSNTEAFF
TRBV10-3 - CAIGTPGTTQETQYF
TRBV7-3 - CASRSGENSPLHF
TRBV20-1 - CSAVLARQETQYF
TRBV4-1 - CASSQDRASFSDTQYF
TRBV20-1 - CSAARRGPLRNTIYF
TRBV6-5 TRBD2 CASSYSSGASTDTQYF
TRBV10-3 - CAISESGNQPQHF
TRBV5-1 - CARGYYEQYF
TRBV7-9 - CASSRGGAGSNQPQHF
TRBV4-3 - CASSQDPWSDTQYF
TRBV20-1 TRBD2 CSARSETSSSPEQYF
TRBV4-1 - CASSPTSLVDEQYF
TRBV7-9 - CASRGGRDTEAFF
TRBV28 - CASRGPYDGYTF
TRBV7-2 - CASSSLRLITGELFF
TRBV5-1 - CASSHQAREETQYF
TRBV6-5 - CASGTLLGEKLFF
TRBV6-5 TRBD1 CASSYSSGQGLDEQFF